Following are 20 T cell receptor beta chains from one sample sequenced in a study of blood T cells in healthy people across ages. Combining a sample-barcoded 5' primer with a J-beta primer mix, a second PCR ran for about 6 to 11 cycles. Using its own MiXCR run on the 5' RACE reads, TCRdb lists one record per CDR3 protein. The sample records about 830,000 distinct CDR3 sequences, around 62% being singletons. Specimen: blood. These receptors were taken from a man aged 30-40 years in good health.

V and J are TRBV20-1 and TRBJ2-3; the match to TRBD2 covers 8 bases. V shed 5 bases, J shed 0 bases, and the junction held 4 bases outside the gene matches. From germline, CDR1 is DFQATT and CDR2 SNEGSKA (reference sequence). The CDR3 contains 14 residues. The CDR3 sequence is CSAPLAGSTDTQYF. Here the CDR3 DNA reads TGCAGTGCTCCGCTAGCGGGTAGCACAGATACGCAGTATTTT.

The CDR3 loop reads CASSFNRGYYSNQPQHF. The CDR3 region has the DNA TGTGCCAGCAGTTTCAACAGGGGCTATTATAGCAATCAGCCCCAGCATTTT. The chain carries TRBV28 and TRBJ1-5; 7 bases fit TRBD1. The CDR3 contains 17 residues. J lost 0 bases, V lost 3 bases, and 8 bases had no gene match. Germline V lookup: CDR1 MDHEN, CDR2 SYDVKM.

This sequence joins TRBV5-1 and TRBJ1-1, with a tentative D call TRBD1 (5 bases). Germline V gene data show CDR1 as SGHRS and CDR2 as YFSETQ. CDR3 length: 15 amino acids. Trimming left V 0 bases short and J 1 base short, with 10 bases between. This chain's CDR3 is CASSLEGRANTEAFF. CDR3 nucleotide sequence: TGCGCCAGCAGCTTGGAGGGCAGGGCGAACACTGAAGCTTTCTTT.

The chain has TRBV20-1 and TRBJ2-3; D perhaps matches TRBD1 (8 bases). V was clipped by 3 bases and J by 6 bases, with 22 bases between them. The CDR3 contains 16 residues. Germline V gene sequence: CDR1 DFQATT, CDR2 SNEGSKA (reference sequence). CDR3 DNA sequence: TGCAGTGCTAGCCACAGGACAGGGTGGGGAGGGGATACGCAGTATTTT. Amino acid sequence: CSASHRTGWGGDTQYF.

CDR3 protein: CSASWRGGGETQYF. The CDR3 nucleotides are TGCAGTGCTAGCTGGCGGGGGGGAGGAGAGACCCAGTACTTC. The V and J genes are TRBV20-1 and TRBJ2-7; 9 bases map to TRBD2. The DNA end lines up better with TRBJ2-5; the J call may be wrong. The CDR3 totals 14 residues. Germline lookup yields CDR1 DFQATT and CDR2 SNEGSKA (reference sequence).

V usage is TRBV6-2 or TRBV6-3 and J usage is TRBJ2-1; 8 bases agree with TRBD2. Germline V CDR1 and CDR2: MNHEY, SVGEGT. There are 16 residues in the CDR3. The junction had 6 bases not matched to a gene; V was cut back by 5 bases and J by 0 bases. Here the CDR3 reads CASSILGGGSYNEQFF. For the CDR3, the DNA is TGTGCCAGCAGTATTCTCGGGGGGGGCTCCTACAATGAGCAGTTCTTC.

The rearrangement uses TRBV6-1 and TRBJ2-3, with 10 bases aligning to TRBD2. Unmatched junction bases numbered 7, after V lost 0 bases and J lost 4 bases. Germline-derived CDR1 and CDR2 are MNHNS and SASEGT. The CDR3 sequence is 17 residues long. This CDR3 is CASSEALLSGGADTQYF. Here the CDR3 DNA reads TGTGCCAGCAGTGAAGCTCTCCTAAGCGGGGGGGCAGATACGCAGTATTTT.

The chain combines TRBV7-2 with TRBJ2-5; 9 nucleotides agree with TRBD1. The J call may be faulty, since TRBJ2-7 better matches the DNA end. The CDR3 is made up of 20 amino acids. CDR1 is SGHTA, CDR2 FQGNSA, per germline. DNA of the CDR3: TGTGCCAGCAGCTTGTTCAGGGGTGGGACAGGGAATATTCGGGCCTACGAGCAGTACTTC. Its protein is CASSLFRGGTGNIRAYEQYF.

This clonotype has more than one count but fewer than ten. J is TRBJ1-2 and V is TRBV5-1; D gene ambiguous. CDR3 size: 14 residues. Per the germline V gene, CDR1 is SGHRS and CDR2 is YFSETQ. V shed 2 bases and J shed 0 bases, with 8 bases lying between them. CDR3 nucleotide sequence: TGCGCCAGCAGCTTCAATACCGCTAACTATGGCTACACCTTC. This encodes CASSFNTANYGYTF. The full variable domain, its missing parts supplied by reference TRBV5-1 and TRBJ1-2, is KAGVTQTPRYLIKTRGQQVTLSCSPISGHRSVSWYQQTPGQGLQFLFEYFSETQRNKGNFPGRFSGRQFSNSRSEMNVSTLELGDSALYLCASSFNTANYGYTFGSGTRLTVV.

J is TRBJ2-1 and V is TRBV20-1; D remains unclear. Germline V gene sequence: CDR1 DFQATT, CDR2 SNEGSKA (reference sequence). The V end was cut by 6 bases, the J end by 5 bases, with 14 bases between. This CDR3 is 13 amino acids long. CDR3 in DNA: TGCAGTGCGACCGACCCTGCCCACAATGAGCAGTTCTTC. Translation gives CSATDPAHNEQFF.

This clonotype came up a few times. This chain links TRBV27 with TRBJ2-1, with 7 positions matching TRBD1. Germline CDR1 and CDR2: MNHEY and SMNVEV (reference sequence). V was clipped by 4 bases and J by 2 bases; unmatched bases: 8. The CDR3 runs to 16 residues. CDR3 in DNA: TGTGCCAGCAGTTCCGATTACAGGGGAGCCTACAATGAGCAGTTCTTC. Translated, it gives CASSSDYRGAYNEQFF.

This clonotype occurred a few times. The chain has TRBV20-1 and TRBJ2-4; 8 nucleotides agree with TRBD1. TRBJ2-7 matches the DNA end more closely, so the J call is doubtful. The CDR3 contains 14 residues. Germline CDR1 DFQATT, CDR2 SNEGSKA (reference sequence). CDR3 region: CSATDGQGPNEQYF. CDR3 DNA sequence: TGCAGTGCTACAGACGGACAGGGACCGAACGAGCAGTACTTC.

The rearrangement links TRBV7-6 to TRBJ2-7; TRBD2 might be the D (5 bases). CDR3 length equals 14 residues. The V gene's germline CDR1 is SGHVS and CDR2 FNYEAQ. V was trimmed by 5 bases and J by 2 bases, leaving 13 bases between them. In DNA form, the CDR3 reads TGTGCCAGCAGCCCCACCCCGGGAACCTACGAGCAGTACTTC. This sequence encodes CASSPTPGTYEQYF.

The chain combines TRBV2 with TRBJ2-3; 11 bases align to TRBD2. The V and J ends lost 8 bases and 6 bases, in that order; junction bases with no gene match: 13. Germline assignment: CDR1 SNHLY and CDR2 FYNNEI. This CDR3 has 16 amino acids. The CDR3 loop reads CASSQELAGAWDTQYF. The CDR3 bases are TGTGCCAGCTCCCAGGAACTAGCGGGGGCGTGGGATACGCAGTATTTT.

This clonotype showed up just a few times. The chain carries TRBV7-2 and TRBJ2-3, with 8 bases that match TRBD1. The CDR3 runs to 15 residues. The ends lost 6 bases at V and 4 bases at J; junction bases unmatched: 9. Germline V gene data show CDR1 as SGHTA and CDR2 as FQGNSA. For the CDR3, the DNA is TGTGCCAGCAGTCCCGACAGGGGAAAGTCAGATACGCAGTATTTT. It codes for CASSPDRGKSDTQYF.

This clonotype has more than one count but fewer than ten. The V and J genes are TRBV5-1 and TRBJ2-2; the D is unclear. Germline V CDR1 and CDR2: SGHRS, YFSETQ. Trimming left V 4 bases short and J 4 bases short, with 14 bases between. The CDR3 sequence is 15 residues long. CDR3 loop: CASSKHNKVTGELFF. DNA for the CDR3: TGCGCCAGCAGCAAGCACAACAAAGTCACCGGGGAGCTGTTTTTT.

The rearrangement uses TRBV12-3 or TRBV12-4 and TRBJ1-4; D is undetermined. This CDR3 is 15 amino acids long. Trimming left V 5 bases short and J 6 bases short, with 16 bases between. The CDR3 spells CASSPAAAWDEKLFF. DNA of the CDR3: TGTGCCAGCAGTCCCGCCGCGGCCTGGGATGAAAAACTGTTTTTT.

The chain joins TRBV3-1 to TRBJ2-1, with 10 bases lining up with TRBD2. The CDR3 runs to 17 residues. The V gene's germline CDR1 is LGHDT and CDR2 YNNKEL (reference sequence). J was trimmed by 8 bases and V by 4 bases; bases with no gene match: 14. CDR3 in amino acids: CASSPPAGLAVSDEQFF. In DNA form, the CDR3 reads TGTGCCAGCAGCCCCCCGGCTGGACTAGCGGTTTCCGATGAGCAGTTCTTC.

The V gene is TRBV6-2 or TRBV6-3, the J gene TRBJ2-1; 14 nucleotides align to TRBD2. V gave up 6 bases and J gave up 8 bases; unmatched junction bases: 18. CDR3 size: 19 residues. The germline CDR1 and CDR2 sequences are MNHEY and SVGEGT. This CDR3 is CASRELGLAGGSGRDEQFF. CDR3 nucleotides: TGTGCCAGCAGGGAACTCGGACTAGCGGGGGGCTCGGGAAGGGATGAGCAGTTCTTC.

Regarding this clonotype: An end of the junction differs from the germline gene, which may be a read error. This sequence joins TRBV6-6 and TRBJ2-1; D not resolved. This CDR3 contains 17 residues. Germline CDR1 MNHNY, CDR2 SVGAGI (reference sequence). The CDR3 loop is CTSSYSSGQKGYNEQFF. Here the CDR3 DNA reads TGTACCAGCAGTTACTCTTCTGGGCAAAAGGGTTACAATGAGCAGTTCTTC.